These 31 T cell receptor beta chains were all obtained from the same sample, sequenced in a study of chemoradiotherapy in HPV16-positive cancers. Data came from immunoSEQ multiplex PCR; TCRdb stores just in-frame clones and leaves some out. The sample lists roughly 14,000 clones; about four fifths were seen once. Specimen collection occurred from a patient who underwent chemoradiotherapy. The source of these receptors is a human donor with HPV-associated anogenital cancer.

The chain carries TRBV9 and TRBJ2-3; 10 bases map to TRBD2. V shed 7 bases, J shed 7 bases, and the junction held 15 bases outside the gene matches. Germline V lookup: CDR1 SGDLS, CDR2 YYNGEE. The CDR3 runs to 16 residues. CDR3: CASARTGTSETNTQYF. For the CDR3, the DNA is TGTGCCAGCGCACGAACCGGGACTAGCGAAACGAATACGCAGTATTTT. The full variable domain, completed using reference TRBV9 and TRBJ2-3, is DSGVTQTPKHLITATGQRVTLRCSPRSGDLSVYWYQQSLDQGLQFLIQYYNGEERAKGNILERFSAQQFPDLHSELNLSSLELGDSALYFCASARTGTSETNTQYFGPGTRLTVL.

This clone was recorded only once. The CDR3 loop is CASSIRDAPSGNNEQFF. The CDR3 DNA reads TGTGCCAGCAGTATCCGGGATGCCCCTAGCGGTAACAATGAGCAGTTCTTC. The genes are TRBV27 and TRBJ2-1; 7 bases map to TRBD2. Trimming cost V 5 bases and J 5 bases; bases outside gene matches: 15. The CDR3 is made up of 17 amino acids. Per the germline V gene, CDR1 is MNHEY and CDR2 is SMNVEV (reference sequence).

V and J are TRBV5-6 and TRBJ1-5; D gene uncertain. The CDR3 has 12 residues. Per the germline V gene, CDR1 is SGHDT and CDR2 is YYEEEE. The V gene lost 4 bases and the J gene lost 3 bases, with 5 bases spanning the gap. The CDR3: CASSRPNQPQHF. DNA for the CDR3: TGTGCCAGCAGCCGCCCCAATCAGCCCCAGCATTTT.

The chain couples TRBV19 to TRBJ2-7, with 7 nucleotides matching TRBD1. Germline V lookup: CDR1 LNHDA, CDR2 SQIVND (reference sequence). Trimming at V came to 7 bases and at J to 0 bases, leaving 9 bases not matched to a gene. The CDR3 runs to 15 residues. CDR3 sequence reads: CASTQGQASSYEQYF. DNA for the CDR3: TGTGCCAGTACTCAAGGACAGGCGAGCTCCTACGAGCAGTACTTC.

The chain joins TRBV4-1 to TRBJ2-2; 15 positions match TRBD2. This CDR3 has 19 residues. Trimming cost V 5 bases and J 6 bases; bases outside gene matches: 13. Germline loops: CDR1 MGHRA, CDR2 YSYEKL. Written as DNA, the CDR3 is TGCGCCAGCAGCTCTCGGACTAGCGGGAGGGCCAAGGCCCCCGGGGAGCTGTTTTTT. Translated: CASSSRTSGRAKAPGELFF.

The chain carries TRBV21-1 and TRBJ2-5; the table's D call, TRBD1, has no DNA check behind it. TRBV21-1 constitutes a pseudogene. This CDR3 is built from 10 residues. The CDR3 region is CASIRQDQYF. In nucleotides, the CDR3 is TGTGCCAGCATCAGGCAGGACCAGTACTTC.

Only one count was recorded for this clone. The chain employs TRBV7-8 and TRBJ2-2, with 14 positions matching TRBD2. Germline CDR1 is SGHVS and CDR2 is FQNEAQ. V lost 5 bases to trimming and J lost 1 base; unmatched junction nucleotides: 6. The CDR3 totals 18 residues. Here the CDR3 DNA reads TGTGCCAGCAGCCCAAGACTAGCGGGAGGGAGGAACACCGGGGAGCTGTTTTTT. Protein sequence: CASSPRLAGGRNTGELFF.

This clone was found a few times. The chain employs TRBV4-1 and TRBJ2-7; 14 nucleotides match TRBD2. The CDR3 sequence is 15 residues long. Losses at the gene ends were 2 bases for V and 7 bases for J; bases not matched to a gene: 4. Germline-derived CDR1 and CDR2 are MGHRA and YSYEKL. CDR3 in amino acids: CASSQPGTSGGEQYF. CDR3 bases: TGCGCCAGCAGCCAACCGGGGACTAGCGGGGGTGAGCAGTACTTC.

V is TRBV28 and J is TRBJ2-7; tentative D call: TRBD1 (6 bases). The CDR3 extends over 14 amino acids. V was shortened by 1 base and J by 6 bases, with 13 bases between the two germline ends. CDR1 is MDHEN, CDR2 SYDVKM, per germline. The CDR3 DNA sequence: TGTGCCAGCAGTTTATCACCCAGGACAGCCGAGCAGTACTTC. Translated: CASSLSPRTAEQYF.

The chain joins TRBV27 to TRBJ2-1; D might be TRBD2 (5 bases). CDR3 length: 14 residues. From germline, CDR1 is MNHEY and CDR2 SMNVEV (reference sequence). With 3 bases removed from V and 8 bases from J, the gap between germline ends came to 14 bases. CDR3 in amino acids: CASSLYETIDEQFF. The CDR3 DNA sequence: TGTGCCAGCAGTTTGTACGAGACTATAGATGAGCAGTTCTTC.

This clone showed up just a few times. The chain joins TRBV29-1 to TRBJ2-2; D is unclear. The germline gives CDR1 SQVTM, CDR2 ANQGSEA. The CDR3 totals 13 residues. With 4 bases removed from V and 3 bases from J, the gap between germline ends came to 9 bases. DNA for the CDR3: TGCAGCGTTGTCGAACACGACACCGGGGAGCTGTTTTTT. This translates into CSVVEHDTGELFF.

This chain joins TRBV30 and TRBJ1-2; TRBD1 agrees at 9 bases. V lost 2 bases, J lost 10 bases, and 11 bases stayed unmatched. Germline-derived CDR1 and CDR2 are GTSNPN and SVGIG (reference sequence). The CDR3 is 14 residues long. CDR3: CAWSSPGQGFVYTF. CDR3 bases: TGTGCCTGGAGTTCGCCAGGACAGGGGTTCGTCTACACCTTC.

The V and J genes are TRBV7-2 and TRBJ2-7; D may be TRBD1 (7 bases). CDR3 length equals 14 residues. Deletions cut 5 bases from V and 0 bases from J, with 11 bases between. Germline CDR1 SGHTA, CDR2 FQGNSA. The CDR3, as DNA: TGTGCCAGCAGCGTCCAGGGGGGCTCCTACGAGCAGTACTTC. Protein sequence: CASSVQGGSYEQYF.

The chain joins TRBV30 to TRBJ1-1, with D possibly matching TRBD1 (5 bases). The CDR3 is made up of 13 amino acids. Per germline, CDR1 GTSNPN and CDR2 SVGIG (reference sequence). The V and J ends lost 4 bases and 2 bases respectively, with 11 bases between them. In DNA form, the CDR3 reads TGTGCCTGGAAGAGAGACAGTAACACTGAAGCTTTCTTT. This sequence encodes CAWKRDSNTEAFF.

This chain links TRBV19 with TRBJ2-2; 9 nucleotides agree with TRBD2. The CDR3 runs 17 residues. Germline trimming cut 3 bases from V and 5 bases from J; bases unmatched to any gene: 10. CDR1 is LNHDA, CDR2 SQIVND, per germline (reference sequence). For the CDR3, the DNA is TGTGCCAGTAGTATGGGACTAGCAGGCCGGAGGACCGGGGAGCTGTTTTTT. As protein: CASSMGLAGRRTGELFF.

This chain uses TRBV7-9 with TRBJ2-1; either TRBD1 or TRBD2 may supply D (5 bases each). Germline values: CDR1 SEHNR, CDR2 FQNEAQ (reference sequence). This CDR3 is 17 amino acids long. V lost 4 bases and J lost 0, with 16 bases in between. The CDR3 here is CASSSILGPHSYNEQFF. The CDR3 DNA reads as TGTGCCAGCAGCTCCATCTTGGGACCTCACTCCTACAATGAGCAGTTCTTC.

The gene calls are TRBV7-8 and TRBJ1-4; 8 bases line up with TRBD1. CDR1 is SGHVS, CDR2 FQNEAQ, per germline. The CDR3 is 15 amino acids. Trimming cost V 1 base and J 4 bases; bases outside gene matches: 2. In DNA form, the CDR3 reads TGTGCCAGCAGCTTAGGGGACAGGTTTAATGAAAAACTGTTTTTT. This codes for CASSLGDRFNEKLFF. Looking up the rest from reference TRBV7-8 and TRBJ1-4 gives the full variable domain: GAGVSQSPRYKVAKRGQDVALRCDPISGHVSLFWYQQALGQGPEFLTYFQNEAQLDKSGLPSDRFFAERPEGSVSTLKIQRTQQEDSAVYLCASSLGDRFNEKLFFGSGTQLSVL.

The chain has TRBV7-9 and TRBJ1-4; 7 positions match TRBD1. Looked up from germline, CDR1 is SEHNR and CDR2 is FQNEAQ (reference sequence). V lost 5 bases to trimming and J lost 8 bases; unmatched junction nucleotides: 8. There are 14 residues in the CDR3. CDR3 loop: CASSDTGATEKLFF. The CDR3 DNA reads TGTGCCAGCAGCGACACAGGGGCCACGGAAAAACTGTTTTTT.

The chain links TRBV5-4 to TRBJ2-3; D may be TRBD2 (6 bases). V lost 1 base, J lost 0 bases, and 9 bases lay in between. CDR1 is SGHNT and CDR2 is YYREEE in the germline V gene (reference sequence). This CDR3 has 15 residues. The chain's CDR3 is CASSLIGTSTDTQYF. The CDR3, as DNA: TGTGCCAGCAGCTTGATTGGGACTAGCACAGATACGCAGTATTTT.

CDR3 nucleotides: TGTGCCAGCAGCCAAGTCCCGGGGACTGAAGCTTTCTTT. Its protein product is CASSQVPGTEAFF. The chain combines TRBV14 with TRBJ1-1, with unresolved D. The CDR3 is 13 amino acids. Germline V CDR1 and CDR2: SGHDN, FVKESK. The V end was cut by 1 base, the J end by 5 bases, with 8 bases between. Complete variable domain (other parts from reference TRBV14 and TRBJ1-1): EAGVTQFPSHSVIEKGQTVTLRCDPISGHDNLYWYRRVMGKEIKFLLHFVKESKQDESGMPNNRFLAERTGGTYSTLKVQPAELEDSGVYFCASSQVPGTEAFFGQGTRLTVV.

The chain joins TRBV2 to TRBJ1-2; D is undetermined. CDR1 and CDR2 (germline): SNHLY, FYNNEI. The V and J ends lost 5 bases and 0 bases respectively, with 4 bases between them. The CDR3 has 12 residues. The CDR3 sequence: CASSLANYGYTF. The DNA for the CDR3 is TGTGCCAGCAGTTTGGCTAACTATGGCTACACCTTC.

CDR3: CTAGEYNEQFF. The CDR3 DNA reads as TGCACCGCTGGAGAATACAATGAGCAGTTCTTC. This chain connects TRBV20-1 to TRBJ2-1; D is uncertain. Germline loops: CDR1 DFQATT, CDR2 SNEGSKA (reference sequence). The length of the CDR3 is 11 residues.

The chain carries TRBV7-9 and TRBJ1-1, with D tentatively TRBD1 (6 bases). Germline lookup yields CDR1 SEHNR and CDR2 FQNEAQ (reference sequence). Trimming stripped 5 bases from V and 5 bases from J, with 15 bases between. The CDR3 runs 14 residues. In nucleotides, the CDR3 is TGTGCCAGCAGCCGCTTAGAGGGGGGAACTGAAGCTTTCTTT. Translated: CASSRLEGGTEAFF.

CDR3: CASSADGQGQETQYF. In DNA form, the CDR3 reads TGTGCCAGCAGCGCCGACGGTCAGGGACAAGAGACCCAGTACTTC. This chain connects TRBV13 to TRBJ2-5; a possible D gene is TRBD1 (5 bases). Deletions cut 5 bases from V and 2 bases from J, with 15 bases between. From germline, CDR1 is PRHDT and CDR2 FYEKMQ (reference sequence). The CDR3 totals 15 residues. Full variable domain (missing parts from reference TRBV13 and TRBJ2-5): AAGVIQSPRHLIKEKRETATLKCYPIPRHDTVYWYQQGPGQDPQFLISFYEKMQSDKGSIPDRFSAQQFSDYHSELNMSSLELGDSALYFCASSADGQGQETQYFGPGTRLLVL.

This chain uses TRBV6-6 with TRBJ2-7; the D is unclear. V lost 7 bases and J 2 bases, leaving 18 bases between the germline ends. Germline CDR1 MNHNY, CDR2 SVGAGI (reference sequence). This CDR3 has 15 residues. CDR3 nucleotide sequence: TGTGCCAGCACCCCACGTGCCACTTTCGCCTACGAGCAGTACTTC. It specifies CASTPRATFAYEQYF.

CDR3 loop: CASSETGSMNTF. The CDR3 bases are TGCGCCAGCAGTGAGACAGGGAGTATGAACACCTTC. The J gene is TRBJ1-2, the V gene TRBV10-2; weak D call: TRBD1 (6 bases). CDR1 is WSHSY and CDR2 is SAAADI in the germline V gene. Deletions cut 2 bases from V and 12 bases from J, with 13 bases between. The CDR3 consists of 12 residues.

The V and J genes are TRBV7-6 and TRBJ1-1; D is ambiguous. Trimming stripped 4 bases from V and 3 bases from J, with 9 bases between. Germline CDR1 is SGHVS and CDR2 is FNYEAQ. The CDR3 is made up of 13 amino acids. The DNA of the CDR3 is TGTGCCAGCAGCTGGAGACGGGACACTGAAGCTTTCTTT. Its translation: CASSWRRDTEAFF. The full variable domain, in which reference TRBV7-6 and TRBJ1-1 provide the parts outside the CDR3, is GAGVSQSPRYKVTKRGQDVALRCDPISGHVSLYWYRQALGQGPEFLTYFNYEAQQDKSGLPNDRFSAERPEGSISTLTIQRTEQRDSAMYRCASSWRRDTEAFFGQGTRLTVV.

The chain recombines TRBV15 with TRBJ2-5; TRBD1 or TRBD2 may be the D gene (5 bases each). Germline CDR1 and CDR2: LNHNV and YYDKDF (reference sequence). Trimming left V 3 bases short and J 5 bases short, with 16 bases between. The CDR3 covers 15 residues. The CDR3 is CATSREPGTGETQYF. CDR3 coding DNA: TGTGCCACCAGCAGGGAGCCCGGGACCGGGGAGACCCAGTACTTC.

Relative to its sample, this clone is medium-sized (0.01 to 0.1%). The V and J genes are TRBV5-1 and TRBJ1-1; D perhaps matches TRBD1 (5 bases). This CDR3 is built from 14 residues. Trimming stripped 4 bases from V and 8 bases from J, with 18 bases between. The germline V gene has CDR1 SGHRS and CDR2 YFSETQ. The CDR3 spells CASSGGPRDGEAFF. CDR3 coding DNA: TGCGCCAGCAGCGGGGGACCTCGGGACGGGGAAGCTTTCTTT.

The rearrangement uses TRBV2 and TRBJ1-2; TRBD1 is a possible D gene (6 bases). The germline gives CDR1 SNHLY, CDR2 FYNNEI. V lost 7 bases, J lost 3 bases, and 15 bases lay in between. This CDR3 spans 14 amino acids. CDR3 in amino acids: CASKQGGSYYGYTF. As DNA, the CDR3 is TGTGCCAGCAAACAAGGGGGGTCTTACTATGGCTACACCTTC.

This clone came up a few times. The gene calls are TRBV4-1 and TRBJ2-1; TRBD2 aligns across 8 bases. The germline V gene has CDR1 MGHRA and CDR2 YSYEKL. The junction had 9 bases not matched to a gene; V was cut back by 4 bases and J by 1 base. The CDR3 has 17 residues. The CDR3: CASSRPSAGGSYNEQFF. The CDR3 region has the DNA TGCGCCAGCAGCCGCCCTTCCGCGGGAGGATCCTACAATGAGCAGTTCTTC.